The clone carrying this T cell receptor (beta chain) was observed once. Authors' methods: For nucleated cells, counts were estimated from reference gene primer amplification. TCRdb keeps only in-frame clones here, not all; method: immunoSEQ multiplex PCR. The DNA was the basis for D and trimming; V, J and clone size are from that table. Of fewer than 100,000 clones in the sample, less than 90% were seen once. The length of the CDR3 is 11 residues. V was pared by 5 bases and J by 1 base, with 5 bases between. The germline V gene encodes CDR1 GTSNPN and CDR2 SVGIG (reference sequence). The sample belongs to a study of blood T cell repertoires in COVID-19. Study in general: Samples representing acute and convalescent COVID-19 were sourced from the United States, Italy and Spain. Sources were T cells, B-cell-depleted T cells, or PBMCs; the material itself was cDNA or gDNA.

The clonotype was recovered from a man in his fifties or sixties with acute or convalescent COVID-19. Sequencing used peripheral blood. The V and J genes are TRBV30 and TRBJ1-1, with TRBD1 as a possible D gene (5 bases). CDR3 bases: TGTGCCTGGGACAGGAACACTGAAGCTTTCTTT. It specifies CAWDRNTEAFF.